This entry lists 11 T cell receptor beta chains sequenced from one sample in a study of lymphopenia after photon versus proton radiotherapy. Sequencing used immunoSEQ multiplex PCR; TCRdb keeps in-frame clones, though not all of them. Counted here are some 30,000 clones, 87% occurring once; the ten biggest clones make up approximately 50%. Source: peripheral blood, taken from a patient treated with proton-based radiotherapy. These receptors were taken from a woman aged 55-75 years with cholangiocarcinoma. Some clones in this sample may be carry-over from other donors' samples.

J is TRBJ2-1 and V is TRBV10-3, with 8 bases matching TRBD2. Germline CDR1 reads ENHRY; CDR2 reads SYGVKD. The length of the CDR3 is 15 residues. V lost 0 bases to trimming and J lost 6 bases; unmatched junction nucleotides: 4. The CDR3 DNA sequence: TGTGCCATCAGTGAGTCAAGCGGGAGTTTCAATGAGCAGTTCTTC. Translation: CAISESSGSFNEQFF.

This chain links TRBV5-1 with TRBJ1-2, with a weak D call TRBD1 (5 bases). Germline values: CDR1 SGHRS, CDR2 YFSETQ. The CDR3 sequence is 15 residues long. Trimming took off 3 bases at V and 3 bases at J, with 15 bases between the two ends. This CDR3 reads CASSSGQGGDYGYTF. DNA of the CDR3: TGCGCCAGCAGCTCGGGCCAAGGAGGGGACTATGGCTACACCTTC.

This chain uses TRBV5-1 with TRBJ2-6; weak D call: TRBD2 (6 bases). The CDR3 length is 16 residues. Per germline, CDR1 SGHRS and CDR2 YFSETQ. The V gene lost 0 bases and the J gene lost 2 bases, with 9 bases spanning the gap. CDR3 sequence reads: CASSLVGGPGANVLTF. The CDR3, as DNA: TGCGCCAGCAGCTTGGTGGGAGGTCCTGGGGCCAACGTCCTGACTTTC.

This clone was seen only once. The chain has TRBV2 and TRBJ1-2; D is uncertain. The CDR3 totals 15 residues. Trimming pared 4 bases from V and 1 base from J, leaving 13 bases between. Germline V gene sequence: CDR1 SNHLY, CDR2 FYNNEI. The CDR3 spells CASSVGQVGNYGYTF. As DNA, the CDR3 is TGTGCCAGCAGTGTTGGGCAGGTCGGTAACTATGGCTACACCTTC.

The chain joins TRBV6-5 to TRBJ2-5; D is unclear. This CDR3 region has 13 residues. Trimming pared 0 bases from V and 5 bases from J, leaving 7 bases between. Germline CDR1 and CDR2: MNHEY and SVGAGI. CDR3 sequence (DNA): TGTGCCAGCAGTTACTCTAGATGGGAGACCCAGTACTTC. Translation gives CASSYSRWETQYF.

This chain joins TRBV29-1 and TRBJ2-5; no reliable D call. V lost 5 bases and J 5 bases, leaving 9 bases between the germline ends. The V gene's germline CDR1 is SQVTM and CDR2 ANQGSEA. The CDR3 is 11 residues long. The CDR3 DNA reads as TGCAGCGTTACCCTTGGGGAGACCCAGTACTTC. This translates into CSVTLGETQYF.

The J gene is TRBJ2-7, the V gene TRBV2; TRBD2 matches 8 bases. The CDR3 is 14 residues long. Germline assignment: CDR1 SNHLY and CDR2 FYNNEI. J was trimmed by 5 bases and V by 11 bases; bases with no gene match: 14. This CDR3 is CAVLLAGPPNEQYF. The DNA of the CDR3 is TGTGCCGTCTTATTAGCGGGGCCACCTAACGAGCAGTACTTC. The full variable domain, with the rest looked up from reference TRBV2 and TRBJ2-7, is EPEVTQTPSHQVTQMGQEVILRCVPISNHLYFYWYRQILGQKVEFLVSFYNNEISEKSEIFDDQFSVERPDGSNFTLKIRSTKLEDSAMYFCAVLLAGPPNEQYFGPGTRLTVT.

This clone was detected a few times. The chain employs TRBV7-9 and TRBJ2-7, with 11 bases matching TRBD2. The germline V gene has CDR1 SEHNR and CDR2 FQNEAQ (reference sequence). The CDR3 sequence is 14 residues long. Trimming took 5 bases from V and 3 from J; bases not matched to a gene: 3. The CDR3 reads CASSPGTSGYEQYF. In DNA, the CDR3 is TGTGCCAGCAGCCCGGGGACTAGCGGCTACGAGCAGTACTTC.

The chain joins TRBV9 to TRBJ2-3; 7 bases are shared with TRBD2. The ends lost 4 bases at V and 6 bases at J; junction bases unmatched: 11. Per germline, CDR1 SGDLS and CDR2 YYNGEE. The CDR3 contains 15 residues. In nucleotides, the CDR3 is TGTGCCAGCAGCTTTAGCGGGTCTCACGGGGATACGCAGTATTTT. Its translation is CASSFSGSHGDTQYF.

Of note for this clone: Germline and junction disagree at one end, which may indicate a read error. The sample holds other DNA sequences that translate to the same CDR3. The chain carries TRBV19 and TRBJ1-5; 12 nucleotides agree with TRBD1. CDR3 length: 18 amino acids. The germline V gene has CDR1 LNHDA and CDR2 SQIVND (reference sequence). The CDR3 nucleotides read TGCGCCAGTAGTAAGCTGGGACAGGGGGCGAAGGGAGGTCAGCCCCAGCATTTT. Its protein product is CASSKLGQGAKGGQPQHF.

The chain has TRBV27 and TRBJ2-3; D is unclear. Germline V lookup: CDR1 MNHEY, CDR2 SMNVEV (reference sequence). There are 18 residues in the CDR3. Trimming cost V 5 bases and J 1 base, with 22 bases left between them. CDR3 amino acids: CASSPSLTLADRTDTQYF. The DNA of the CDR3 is TGTGCCAGCAGTCCCTCCCTTACTTTGGCAGATCGCACAGATACGCAGTATTTT.